This record looks at one TCR beta chain sequence and its context. This same CDR3 is encoded by further DNA sequences in the sample. This specimen belongs to a study of blood T cell repertoires in COVID-19. Germline V gene sequence: CDR1 MDHEN, CDR2 SYDVKM. CDR3 size: 14 residues. Trimming at V came to 5 bases and at J to 7 bases, leaving 4 bases not matched to a gene. TCRdb's copy holds only in-frame clones and misses some; the assay was immunoSEQ multiplex PCR. The profile covers around 300,000 clones, with 90% appearing a single time and about 1.8% taken by the ten largest. The sequenced material came from PBMCs or T cells enriched from blood (not recorded which). The receptor's source is a young woman with acute COVID-19. The rearrangement joins TRBV28 to TRBJ2-1; 11 nucleotides match TRBD2. The CDR3 nucleotides read TGTGCCAGCAGTCTAGCGGGAGGACCAAATGAGCAGTTCTTC. It translates to CASSLAGGPNEQFF.